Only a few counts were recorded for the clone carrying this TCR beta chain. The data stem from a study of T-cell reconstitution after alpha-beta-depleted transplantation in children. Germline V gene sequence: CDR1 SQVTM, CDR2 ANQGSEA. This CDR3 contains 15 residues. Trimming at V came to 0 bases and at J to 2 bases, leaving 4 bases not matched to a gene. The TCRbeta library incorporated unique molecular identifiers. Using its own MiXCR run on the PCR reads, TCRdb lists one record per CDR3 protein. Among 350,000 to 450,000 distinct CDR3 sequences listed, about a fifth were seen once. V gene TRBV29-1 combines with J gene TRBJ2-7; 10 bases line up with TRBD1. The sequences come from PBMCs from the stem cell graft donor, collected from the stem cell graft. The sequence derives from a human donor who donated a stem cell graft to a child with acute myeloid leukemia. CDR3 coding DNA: TGCAGCGTTGAAGATCAGGGACAGGGGCCCTACGAGCAGTACTTC. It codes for CSVEDQGQGPYEQYF.